What follows describes a single T cell receptor beta chain. Its antigen remains unidentified. The size of this beta chain means little, since it is a stray read in a library made for alpha chains. Amplification of TCR alpha and beta CDR3 regions from RNA used iRepertoire nested multiplex PCR. TCRdb re-derived calls from the multiplex PCR reads in MiXCR, one entry per CDR3 protein. The top ten clones hold roughly 29% of a sample with fewer than 4,000 distinct CDR3 sequences, about nine tenths of them seen once. This record belongs to a study of glioma-infiltrating T cells. Study-wide results and caveats: Only very few CDR3 sequences appeared in both tissue and blood. Non-neoplastic patients had below-expected tissue-blood divergence, while all gliomas exceeded expectation.

Sequences were obtained from glioma tissue, nonneoplastic brain tissue, or PBMCs (not recorded which). This TCR was sampled from a human donor with low-grade glioma or glioblastoma, undergoing nonglioma brain surgery, or in good health (not recorded which).

The CDR3 DNA is TGTGCCAGCAGTTCGGGACAGGGGAAGTGGGCAGATACGCAGTATTTT. Amino acids: CASSSGQGKWADTQYF. The chain recombines TRBV27 with TRBJ2-3, with 10 bases that match TRBD1. Trimming at V came to 4 bases and at J to 4 bases, leaving 8 bases not matched to a gene. The CDR3 runs 16 residues. CDR1 and CDR2 (germline): MNHEY, SMNVEV (reference sequence).